Following are 22 T cell receptor beta chains from one sample sequenced in a study of shared T cell receptors in the human thymus. Produced via immunoSEQ multiplex PCR; TCRdb's table is partial and in-frame only. The sample has some 640,000 clones, 70% to 90% seen once; the top ten hold about 0.0094%. Separately, the same data were catalogued under a study of human thymus T cells.

The sequenced sample consisted of thymocytes. The receptors come from a boy under three years old with a congenital heart defect.

DNA of the CDR3: TGTGCCAGCTCACCACCGGTAGTAACGCACTTTCCCTCCTACAATGAGCAGTTCTTC. It yields the protein CASSPPVVTHFPSYNEQFF. The chain links TRBV18 to TRBJ2-1; the D is unclear. From germline, CDR1 is KGHSH and CDR2 LQKENI. This CDR3 has 19 amino acids. The ends were cut back, 0 bases at V and 0 bases at J, with 18 bases in the middle.

The chain links TRBV14 to TRBJ2-7, with 10 bases identical to TRBD1. The CDR3 runs to 18 residues. The junction had 10 bases not matched to a gene; V was cut back by 0 bases and J by 2 bases. CDR1 is SGHDN and CDR2 is FVKESK in the germline V gene. The DNA of the CDR3 is TGTGCCAGCAGCCAAGAACCCCCCGGACAGGGGGGCCCCTACGAGCAGTACTTC. This translates into CASSQEPPGQGGPYEQYF.

The chain employs TRBV19 and TRBJ1-1; D is unclear. The CDR3 is 15 residues long. The germline gives CDR1 LNHDA, CDR2 SQIVND (reference sequence). The V end was cut by 2 bases, the J end by 3 bases, with 13 bases between. The CDR3 nucleotides are TGTGCCAGTAGTATAAGACCGGGATGGGACACTGAAGCTTTCTTT. It is translated as CASSIRPGWDTEAFF.

The chain uses TRBV6-1 and TRBJ1-5, with 11 bases identical to TRBD1. V shed 11 bases, J shed 6 bases, and the junction held 9 bases outside the gene matches. The CDR3 contains 14 residues. Germline lookup yields CDR1 MNHNS and CDR2 SASEGT. CDR3 sequence: CAGGHGQGAQPQHF. The CDR3, as DNA: TGTGCCGGGGGTCATGGACAGGGGGCTCAGCCCCAGCATTTT.

This chain connects TRBV6-1 to TRBJ1-1; 8 nucleotides line up with TRBD1. Trimming removed 6 bases from V and 5 bases from J; junction bases left unmatched: 8. Germline assignment: CDR1 MNHNS and CDR2 SASEGT. This CDR3 has 14 amino acids. CDR3 coding DNA: TGTGCCAGCAGGGGACAGGTTTCGTATACTGAAGCTTTCTTT. Translated: CASRGQVSYTEAFF.

This chain links TRBV5-5 with TRBJ1-5, with a possible D match to TRBD1 (6 bases). The CDR3 spans 16 residues. The V gene's germline CDR1 is SGHKS and CDR2 YYEKEE (reference sequence). Trimming took 4 bases from V and 0 from J, leaving 14 bases between them. CDR3 sequence reads: CASSPGHFYSNQPQHF. In nucleotides, the CDR3 is TGTGCCAGCAGCCCGGGACACTTTTATAGCAATCAGCCCCAGCATTTT.

The rearrangement uses TRBV30 and TRBJ2-2; TRBD2 matches 15 bases. CDR3 length equals 18 residues. CDR1 is GTSNPN, CDR2 SVGIG, per germline (reference sequence). The trim removed 0 bases at V and 4 bases at J, leaving 6 bases unmatched. The CDR3 loop reads CAWSVGLAGGPSTGELFF. Here the CDR3 DNA reads TGTGCCTGGAGTGTAGGACTAGCGGGAGGGCCGAGCACCGGGGAGCTGTTTTTT. Supplemented by reference TRBV30 and TRBJ2-2, the full variable domain reads SQTIHQWPATLVQPVGSPLSLECTVEGTSNPNLYWYRQAAGRGLQLLFYSVGIGQISSEVPQNLSASRPQDRQFILSSKKLLLSDSGFYLCAWSVGLAGGPSTGELFFGEGSRLTVL.

The chain combines TRBV4-1 with TRBJ2-5, with D possibly being TRBD2 (7 bases). In germline, CDR1 is MGHRA, CDR2 YSYEKL. V was trimmed by 0 bases and J by 5 bases, leaving 19 bases between them. The CDR3 covers 17 residues. CDR3 region: CASSQDTKGGVGETQYF. The CDR3 DNA reads TGCGCCAGCAGCCAAGATACAAAGGGGGGGGTTGGGGAGACCCAGTACTTC.

V and J are TRBV6-5 and TRBJ2-2, with D tentatively TRBD1 (5 bases). The CDR3 runs 12 residues. Germline CDR1 is MNHEY and CDR2 is SVGAGI. V lost 6 bases and J lost 5, with 7 bases in between. CDR3 protein: CASRSGTGELFF. The CDR3 DNA sequence: TGTGCCAGCAGATCAGGGACCGGGGAGCTGTTTTTT.

The genes are TRBV2 and TRBJ2-5; no definite D call. Looked up from germline, CDR1 is SNHLY and CDR2 is FYNNEI. V lost 7 bases and J lost 5, with 5 bases in between. The CDR3 has 10 amino acids. The DNA for the CDR3 is TGTGCCAGCAAGGAGGAGACCCAGTACTTC. It codes for CASKEETQYF.

The table lists this clone with a count of one. The chain carries TRBV28 and TRBJ1-5; TRBD1 aligns across 7 bases. Germline CDR1 is MDHEN and CDR2 is SYDVKM. This CDR3 is 14 amino acids long. With 1 base clipped from V and 6 bases from J, the junction kept 3 bases outside the gene matches. The CDR3 sequence: CASSLYRGGQPQHF. The CDR3 DNA is TGTGCCAGCAGTTTATACAGGGGAGGTCAGCCCCAGCATTTT.

This chain links TRBV21-1 with TRBJ2-7; the D call in the table, TRBD1, was not verified against the DNA. TRBV21-1 is described as a pseudogene. This CDR3 region has 14 residues. The CDR3 DNA reads TGTGCCAGCATCCGACAGGACATCTCCTACGAGCAGTACTTC. Residues: CASIRQDISYEQYF.

The chain is built from TRBV2 and TRBJ2-2; 9 bases map to TRBD2. The CDR3 has 18 residues. V shed 0 bases, J shed 0 bases, and the junction held 5 bases outside the gene matches. Germline loops: CDR1 SNHLY, CDR2 FYNNEI. DNA for the CDR3: TGTGCCAGCAGTGAAGCGCTTAGCGGGGGCACGAACACCGGGGAGCTGTTTTTT. Translated, it gives CASSEALSGGTNTGELFF.

The chain joins TRBV28 to TRBJ1-1; D call uncertain. Germline values: CDR1 MDHEN, CDR2 SYDVKM. V was shortened by 3 bases and J by 1 base, with 6 bases between the two germline ends. The CDR3 is 13 amino acids. CDR3 amino acids: CASSFGGNTEAFF. In nucleotides, the CDR3 is TGTGCCAGCAGTTTTGGCGGGAACACTGAAGCTTTCTTT.

V usage is TRBV9 and J usage is TRBJ1-2; D is uncertain. V lost 4 bases to trimming and J lost 5 bases, with 15 bases between them. The CDR3 contains 14 residues. From germline, CDR1 is SGDLS and CDR2 YYNGEE. The CDR3 region has the DNA TGTGCCAGCAGCCCCAAGCGAGTACCTTATGGCTACACCTTC. Protein: CASSPKRVPYGYTF.

This clone was detected only a few times. The chain recombines TRBV6-1 with TRBJ1-4; TRBD1 aligns across 8 bases. Losses at the gene ends were 1 base for V and 0 bases for J; bases not matched to a gene: 7. The CDR3 loop spans 18 amino acids. Germline loops: CDR1 MNHNS, CDR2 SASEGT. The CDR3: CASSEVRDRRATNEKLFF. As DNA, the CDR3 is TGTGCCAGCAGTGAAGTCCGGGACAGGCGTGCAACTAATGAAAAACTGTTTTTT.

The V gene is TRBV28, the J gene TRBJ1-3, with 7 bases that match TRBD1. The CDR3 has 15 residues. V lost 6 bases and J lost 2; bases outside the gene matches: 7. Per the germline V gene, CDR1 is MDHEN and CDR2 is SYDVKM. Written as DNA, the CDR3 is TGTGCCAGCAGGGGACAGTCTACGACTGGAAACACCATATATTTT. It specifies CASRGQSTTGNTIYF. Using reference TRBV28 and TRBJ1-3 for the parts outside the CDR3, the full variable domain is DVKVTQSSRYLVKRTGEKVFLECVQDMDHENMFWYRQDPGLGLRLIYFSYDVKMKEKGDIPEGYSVSREKKERFSLILESASTNQTSMYLCASRGQSTTGNTIYFGEGSWLTVV.

This clone was observed a few times. The J gene is TRBJ2-1, the V gene TRBV18, with unresolved D. V was trimmed by 2 bases and J by 5 bases, leaving 19 bases between them. CDR3 length: 17 residues. CDR1 is KGHSH, CDR2 LQKENI, per germline. The CDR3 region has the DNA TGTGCCAGCTCACCAAAGATTAGCTACCGCAAAAACAATGAGCAGTTCTTC. This translates into CASSPKISYRKNNEQFF.

This clone was observed a few times. The rearrangement links TRBV5-6 to TRBJ2-3; 12 positions agree with TRBD2. The V gene's germline CDR1 is SGHDT and CDR2 YYEEEE. The V and J ends lost 4 bases and 1 base, in that order; junction bases with no gene match: 13. The CDR3 extends over 19 amino acids. CDR3: CASSLGGLAGSRGTDTQYF. DNA for the CDR3: TGTGCCAGCAGCCTGGGAGGACTAGCGGGGAGTCGGGGCACAGATACGCAGTATTTT.

This clone was observed a single time. In DNA form, the CDR3 reads TGTGCCAGCAGCCAAGATGGGGACAGAACCTACGGGGGTGACGAGCAGTACTTC. This sequence encodes CASSQDGDRTYGGDEQYF. This sequence joins TRBV14 and TRBJ2-7, with D maybe TRBD1 (7 bases). The CDR3 is 18 amino acids. Trimming cost V 0 bases and J 5 bases, with 23 bases left between them. Germline assignment: CDR1 SGHDN and CDR2 FVKESK. Using reference TRBV14 and TRBJ2-7 for the parts outside the CDR3, the full variable domain is EAGVTQFPSHSVIEKGQTVTLRCDPISGHDNLYWYRRVMGKEIKFLLHFVKESKQDESGMPNNRFLAERTGGTYSTLKVQPAELEDSGVYFCASSQDGDRTYGGDEQYFGPGTRLTVT.

The rearrangement links TRBV2 to TRBJ1-5; 8 positions match TRBD1. The V gene's germline CDR1 is SNHLY and CDR2 FYNNEI. The CDR3 sequence is 16 residues long. Trimming took 1 base from V and 3 from J; bases not matched to a gene: 5. The CDR3 bases are TGTGCCAGCAGTGAAGTCGAGGACAGGGACAATCAGCCCCAGCATTTT. Encoded protein: CASSEVEDRDNQPQHF.

The gene calls are TRBV2 and TRBJ2-7; D is perhaps TRBD1 (5 bases). The CDR3 contains 16 residues. The V gene lost 6 bases and the J gene lost 3 bases, with 21 bases spanning the gap. Germline assignment: CDR1 SNHLY and CDR2 FYNNEI. The CDR3 bases are TGTGCCAGCAGGTCGCATGGACAACCTAGTTTCTACGAGCAGTACTTC. The encoded protein is CASRSHGQPSFYEQYF.